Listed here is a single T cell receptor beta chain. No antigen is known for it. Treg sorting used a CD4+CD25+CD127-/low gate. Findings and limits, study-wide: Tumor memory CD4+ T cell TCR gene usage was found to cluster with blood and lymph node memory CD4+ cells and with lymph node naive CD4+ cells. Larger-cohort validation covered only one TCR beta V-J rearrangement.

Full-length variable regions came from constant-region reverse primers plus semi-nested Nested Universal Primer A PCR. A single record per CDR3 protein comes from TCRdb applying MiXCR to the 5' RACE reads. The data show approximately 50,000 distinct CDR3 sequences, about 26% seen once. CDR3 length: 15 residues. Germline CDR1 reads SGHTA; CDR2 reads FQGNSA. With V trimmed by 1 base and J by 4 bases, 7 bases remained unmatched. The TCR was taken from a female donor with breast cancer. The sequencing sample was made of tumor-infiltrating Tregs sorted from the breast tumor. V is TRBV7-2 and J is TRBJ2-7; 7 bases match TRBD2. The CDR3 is CASSLDLGGVYEQYF. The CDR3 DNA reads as TGTGCCAGCAGCTTAGATCTGGGAGGGGTGTACGAGCAGTACTTC.